This T cell receptor beta chain was profiled in a study of shared clonotypes between healthy human individuals. Sequenced by immunoSEQ multiplex PCR; TCRdb stores in-frame clones only, minus some. The data show around 2,000,000 clones, 85% to 95% seen once. The sequence was obtained from a man aged 18 to 30 in good health. The source material was naive CD4+ T cells sorted from blood. Documented subset: CD45RA+ positively selected.

CDR3 coding DNA: TGTGCCAGCTCACCATCCGAAGATCAGCCCCAGCATTTT. Amino acid sequence: CASSPSEDQPQHF. The rearrangement uses TRBV18 and TRBJ1-5; D uncertain. Germline V gives CDR1 KGHSH, CDR2 LQKENI. The V end was cut by 2 bases, the J end by 5 bases, with 7 bases between. CDR3 length: 13 residues.